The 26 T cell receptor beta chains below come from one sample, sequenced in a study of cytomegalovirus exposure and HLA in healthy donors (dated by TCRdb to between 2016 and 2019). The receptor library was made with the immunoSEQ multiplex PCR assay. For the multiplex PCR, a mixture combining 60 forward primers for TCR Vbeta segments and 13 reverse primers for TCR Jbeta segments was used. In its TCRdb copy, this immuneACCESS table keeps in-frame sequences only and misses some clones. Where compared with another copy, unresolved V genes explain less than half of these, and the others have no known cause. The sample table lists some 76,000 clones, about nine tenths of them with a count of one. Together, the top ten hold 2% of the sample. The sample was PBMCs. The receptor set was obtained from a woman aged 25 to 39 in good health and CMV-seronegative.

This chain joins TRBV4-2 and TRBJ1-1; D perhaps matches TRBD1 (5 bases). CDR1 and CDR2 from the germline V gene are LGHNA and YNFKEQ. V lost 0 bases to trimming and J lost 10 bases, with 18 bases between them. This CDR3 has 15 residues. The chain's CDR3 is CASSQESGRRGIAFF. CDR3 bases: TGTGCCAGCAGCCAAGAAAGCGGACGCCGGGGGATAGCTTTCTTT.

In DNA form, the CDR3 reads TGTGCCAGCAGTGAGGGCAGGGGGCTTAACACCATATATTTT. It yields the protein CASSEGRGLNTIYF. The chain recombines TRBV2 with TRBJ1-3, with 8 bases identical to TRBD1. CDR3 length equals 14 residues. Trimming took 3 bases from V and 7 from J; bases not matched to a gene: 5. In germline, CDR1 is SNHLY, CDR2 FYNNEI.

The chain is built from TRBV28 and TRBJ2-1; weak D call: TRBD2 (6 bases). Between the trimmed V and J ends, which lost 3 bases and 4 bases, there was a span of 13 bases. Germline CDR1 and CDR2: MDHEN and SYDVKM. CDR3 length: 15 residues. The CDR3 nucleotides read TGTGCCAGCAGTTTCGGCGCGGGGTTTTACAATGAGCAGTTCTTC. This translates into CASSFGAGFYNEQFF.

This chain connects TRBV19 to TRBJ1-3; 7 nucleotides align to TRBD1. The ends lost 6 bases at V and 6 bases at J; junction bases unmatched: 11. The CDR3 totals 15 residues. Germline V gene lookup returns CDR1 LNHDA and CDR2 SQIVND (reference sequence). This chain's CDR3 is CASRIRDSTKNTIYF. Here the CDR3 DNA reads TGTGCCAGTAGAATCCGGGACAGCACTAAAAACACCATATATTTT. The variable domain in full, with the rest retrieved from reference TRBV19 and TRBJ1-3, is DGGITQSPKYLFRKEGQNVTLSCEQNLNHDAMYWYRQDPGQGLRLIYYSQIVNDFQKGDIAEGYSVSREKKESFPLTVTSAQKNPTAFYLCASRIRDSTKNTIYFGEGSWLTVV.

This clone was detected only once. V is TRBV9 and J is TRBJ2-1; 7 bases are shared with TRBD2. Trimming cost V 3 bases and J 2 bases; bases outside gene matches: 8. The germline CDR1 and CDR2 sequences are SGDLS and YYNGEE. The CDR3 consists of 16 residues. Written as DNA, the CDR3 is TGTGCCAGCAGCGGACACCTAGCGGCGCCCTACAATGAGCAGTTCTTC. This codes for CASSGHLAAPYNEQFF. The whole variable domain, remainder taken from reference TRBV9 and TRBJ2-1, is DSGVTQTPKHLITATGQRVTLRCSPRSGDLSVYWYQQSLDQGLQFLIQYYNGEERAKGNILERFSAQQFPDLHSELNLSSLELGDSALYFCASSGHLAAPYNEQFFGPGTRLTVL.

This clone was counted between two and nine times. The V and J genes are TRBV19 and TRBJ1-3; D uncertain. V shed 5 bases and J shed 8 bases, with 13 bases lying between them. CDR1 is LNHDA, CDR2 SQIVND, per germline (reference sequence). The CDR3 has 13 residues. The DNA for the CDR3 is TGTGCCAGTAGTCGGTTAGCGCCTTACACCATATATTTT. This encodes CASSRLAPYTIYF.

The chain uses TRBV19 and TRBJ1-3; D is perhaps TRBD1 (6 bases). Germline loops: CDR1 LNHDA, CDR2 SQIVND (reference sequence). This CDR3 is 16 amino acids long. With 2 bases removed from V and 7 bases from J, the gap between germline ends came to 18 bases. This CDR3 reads CASSISPFWGQNTIYF. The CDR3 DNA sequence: TGTGCCAGTAGTATATCCCCGTTTTGGGGGCAGAACACCATATATTTT.

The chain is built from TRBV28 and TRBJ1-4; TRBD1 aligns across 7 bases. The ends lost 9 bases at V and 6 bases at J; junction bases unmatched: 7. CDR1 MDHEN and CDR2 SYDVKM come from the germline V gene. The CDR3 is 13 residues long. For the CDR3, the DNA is TGTGCCAGTCAGGACAGGCTACATGAAAAACTGTTTTTT. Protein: CASQDRLHEKLFF.

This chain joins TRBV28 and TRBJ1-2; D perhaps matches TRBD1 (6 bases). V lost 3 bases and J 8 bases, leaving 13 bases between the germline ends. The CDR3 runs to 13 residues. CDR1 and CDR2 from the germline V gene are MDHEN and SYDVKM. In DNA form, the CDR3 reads TGTGCCAGCAGTTTCAGGGACACCGGGGGCTACACCTTC. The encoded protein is CASSFRDTGGYTF.

CDR3 DNA: TGTGCCAGCAGCTTAAAGACACCTAGCGGGAGGGCATTTGGGGAGCAGTTCTTC. This translates into CASSLKTPSGRAFGEQFF. The chain links TRBV7-2 to TRBJ2-1, with 12 nucleotides matching TRBD2. The CDR3 totals 18 residues. Germline CDR1 is SGHTA and CDR2 is FQGNSA. V lost 2 bases, J lost 10 bases, and 15 bases stayed unmatched.

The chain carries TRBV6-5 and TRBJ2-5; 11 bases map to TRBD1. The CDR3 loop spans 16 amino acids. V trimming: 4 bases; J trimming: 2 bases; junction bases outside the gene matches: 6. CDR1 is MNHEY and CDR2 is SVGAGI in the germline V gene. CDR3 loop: CASSLRGTGGQETQYF. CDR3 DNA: TGTGCCAGCAGTTTACGGGGGACAGGGGGGCAAGAGACCCAGTACTTC.

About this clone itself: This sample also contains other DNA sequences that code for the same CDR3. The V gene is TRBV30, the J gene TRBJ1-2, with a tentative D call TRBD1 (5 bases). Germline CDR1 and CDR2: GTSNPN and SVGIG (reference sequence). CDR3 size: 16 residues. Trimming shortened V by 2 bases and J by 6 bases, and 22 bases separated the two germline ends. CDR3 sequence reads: CAWSSRPMTVRDGYTF. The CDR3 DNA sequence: TGTGCCTGGAGTTCCAGACCCATGACAGTGCGCGATGGCTACACCTTC. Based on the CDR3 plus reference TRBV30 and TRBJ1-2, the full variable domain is SQTIHQWPATLVQPVGSPLSLECTVEGTSNPNLYWYRQAAGRGLQLLFYSVGIGQISSEVPQNLSASRPQDRQFILSSKKLLLSDSGFYLCAWSSRPMTVRDGYTFGSGTRLTVV.

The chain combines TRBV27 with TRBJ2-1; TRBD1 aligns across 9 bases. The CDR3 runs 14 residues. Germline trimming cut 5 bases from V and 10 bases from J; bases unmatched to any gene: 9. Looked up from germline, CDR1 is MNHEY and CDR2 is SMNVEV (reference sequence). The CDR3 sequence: CASSPRTGDEEQFF. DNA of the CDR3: TGTGCCAGCAGTCCCCGGACAGGGGACGAAGAGCAGTTCTTC.

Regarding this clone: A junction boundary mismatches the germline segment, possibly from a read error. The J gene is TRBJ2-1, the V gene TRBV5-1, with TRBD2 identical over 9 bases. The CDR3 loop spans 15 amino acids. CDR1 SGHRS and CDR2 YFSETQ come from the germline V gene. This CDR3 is CASSKRLAGTNERFF. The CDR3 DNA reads TGCGCCAGCAGTAAGCGGCTAGCGGGAACCAATGAGCGGTTCTTC. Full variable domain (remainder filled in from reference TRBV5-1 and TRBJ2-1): KAGVTQTPRYLIKTRGQQVTLSCSPISGHRSVSWYQQTPGQGLQFLFEYFSETQRNKGNFPGRFSGRQFSNSRSEMNVSTLELGDSALYLCASSKRLAGTNERFFGPGTRLTVL.

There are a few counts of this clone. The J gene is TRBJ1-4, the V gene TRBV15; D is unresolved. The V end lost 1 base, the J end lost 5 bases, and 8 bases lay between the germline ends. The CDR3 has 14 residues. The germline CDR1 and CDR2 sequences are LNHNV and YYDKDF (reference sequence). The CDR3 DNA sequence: TGTGCCACCAGCAGAGGAGTAAAAAATGAAAAACTGTTTTTT. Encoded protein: CATSRGVKNEKLFF.

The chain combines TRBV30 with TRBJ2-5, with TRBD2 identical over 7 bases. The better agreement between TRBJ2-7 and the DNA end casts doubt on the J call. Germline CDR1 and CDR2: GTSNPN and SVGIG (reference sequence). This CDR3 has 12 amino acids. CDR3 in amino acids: CAWAGTTYEQYF. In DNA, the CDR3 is TGTGCCTGGGCCGGGACTACCTACGAGCAGTACTTC.

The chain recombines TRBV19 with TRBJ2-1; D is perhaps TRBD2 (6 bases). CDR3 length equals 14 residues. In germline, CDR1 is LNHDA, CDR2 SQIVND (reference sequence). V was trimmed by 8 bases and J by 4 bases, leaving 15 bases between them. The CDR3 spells CASWDSQDYNEQFF. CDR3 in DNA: TGTGCCAGTTGGGACTCCCAGGATTACAATGAGCAGTTCTTC.

The CDR3 DNA is TGTGCCAGCAGTTTGACAGGGGTCCGCTATGGCTACACCTTC. Amino acids: CASSLTGVRYGYTF. This sequence joins TRBV6-5 and TRBJ1-2, with 8 bases identical to TRBD1. There are 14 residues in the CDR3. Unmatched junction bases numbered 5, after V lost 4 bases and J lost 4 bases. Germline V gives CDR1 MNHEY, CDR2 SVGAGI.

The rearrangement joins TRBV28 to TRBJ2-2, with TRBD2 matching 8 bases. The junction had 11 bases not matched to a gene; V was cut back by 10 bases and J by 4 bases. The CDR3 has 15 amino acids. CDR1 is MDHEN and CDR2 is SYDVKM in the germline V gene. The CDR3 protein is CATPKTGTSTGELFF. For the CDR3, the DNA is TGTGCCACCCCAAAGACCGGGACTAGCACCGGGGAGCTGTTTTTT. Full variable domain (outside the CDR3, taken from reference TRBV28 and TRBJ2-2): DVKVTQSSRYLVKRTGEKVFLECVQDMDHENMFWYRQDPGLGLRLIYFSYDVKMKEKGDIPEGYSVSREKKERFSLILESASTNQTSMYLCATPKTGTSTGELFFGEGSRLTVL.

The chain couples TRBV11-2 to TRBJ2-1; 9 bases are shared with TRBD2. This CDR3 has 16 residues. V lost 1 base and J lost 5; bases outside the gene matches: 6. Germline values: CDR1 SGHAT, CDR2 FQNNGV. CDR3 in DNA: TGTGCCAGCAGCTTAGTGTTAGCGGGAGACCACAATGAGCAGTTCTTC. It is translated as CASSLVLAGDHNEQFF.

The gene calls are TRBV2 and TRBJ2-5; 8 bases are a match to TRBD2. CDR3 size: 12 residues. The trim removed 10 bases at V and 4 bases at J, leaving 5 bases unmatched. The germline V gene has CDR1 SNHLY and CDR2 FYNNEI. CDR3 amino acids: CAISGRGETQYF. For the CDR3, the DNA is TGTGCCATCAGCGGGAGAGGAGAGACCCAGTACTTC.

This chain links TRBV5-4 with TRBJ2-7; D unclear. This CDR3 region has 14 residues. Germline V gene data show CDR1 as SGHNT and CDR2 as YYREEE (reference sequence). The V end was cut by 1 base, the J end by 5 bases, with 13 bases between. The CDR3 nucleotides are TGTGCCAGCAGCTTGATTGTCAGTGGAGACGAGCAGTACTTC. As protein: CASSLIVSGDEQYF.

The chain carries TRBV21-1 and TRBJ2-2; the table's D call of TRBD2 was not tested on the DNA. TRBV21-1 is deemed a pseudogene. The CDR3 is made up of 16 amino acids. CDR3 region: CASSKLAGVCTGELFF. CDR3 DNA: TGTGCCAGCAGCAAGCTAGCGGGAGTTTGCACCGGGGAGCTGTTTTTT.

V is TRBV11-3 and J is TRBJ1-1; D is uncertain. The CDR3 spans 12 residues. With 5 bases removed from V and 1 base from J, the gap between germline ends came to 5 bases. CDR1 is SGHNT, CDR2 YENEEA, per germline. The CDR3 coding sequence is TGTGCCAGCAGCCGGGGGAACACTGAAGCTTTCTTT. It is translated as CASSRGNTEAFF.

Here the CDR3 DNA reads TGTGCCAGTAGTATCGGGAACACTGAAGCTTTCTTT. Protein sequence: CASSIGNTEAFF. This rearrangement joins TRBV19 to TRBJ1-1; D remains unclear. The CDR3 runs to 12 residues. Germline CDR1 reads LNHDA; CDR2 reads SQIVND (reference sequence). Trimming stripped 3 bases from V and 1 base from J, with 3 bases between. Drawing the rest from reference TRBV19 and TRBJ1-1, the complete variable domain is DGGITQSPKYLFRKEGQNVTLSCEQNLNHDAMYWYRQDPGQGLRLIYYSQIVNDFQKGDIAEGYSVSREKKESFPLTVTSAQKNPTAFYLCASSIGNTEAFFGQGTRLTVV.

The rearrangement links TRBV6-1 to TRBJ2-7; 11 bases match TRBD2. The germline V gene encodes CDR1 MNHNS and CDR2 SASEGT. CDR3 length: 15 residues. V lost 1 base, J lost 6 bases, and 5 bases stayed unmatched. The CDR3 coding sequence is TGTGCCAGCAGTGAAGTTGTAGCGGGAGGGTGCGAGCAGTACTTC. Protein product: CASSEVVAGGCEQYF.